The sequence of this T cell receptor beta chain was determined in a study of blood T cell repertoires in COVID-19. The CDR3 runs 15 residues. CDR1 is MNHEY, CDR2 SVGAGI, per germline. Trimming took off 6 bases at V and 8 bases at J, with 22 bases between the two ends. TCRdb's table, derived via immunoSEQ multiplex PCR, lists solely in-frame clones and lacks some. The table lists 150,000 to 200,000 clones, approximately 85% of them singletons, with less than 6.5% in the top ten. The sample comprised peripheral blood. This rearrangement joins TRBV6-5 to TRBJ1-2; tentative D call: TRBD1 (6 bases). This TCR was recovered from a woman in her forties or fifties with COVID-19, enrolled during active disease. CDR3 nucleotides: TGTGCCAGCAGCCCCCCGGACGAGGGGGTCGGCGGCTACACCTTC. The encoded protein is CASSPPDEGVGGYTF.